Listed here is a single T cell receptor (beta chain). The sample is drawn from a study of blood T cell repertoires in COVID-19. Study background: Samples representing acute and convalescent COVID-19 were sourced from the United States, Italy and Spain. From T cells, B-cell-depleted T cells, or PBMCs came the material, which was cDNA or gDNA.

In the study's own analysis: Reference gene primer amplification in the assay estimated nucleated cell counts. The assay was immunoSEQ multiplex PCR, and TCRdb's table has in-frame clones only and misses some. That table gives V, J and clone size, and the DNA gave D and trimming. Of 75,000 to 95,000 clones listed, approximately 84% are singletons. The CDR3 is 14 residues long. Germline V gene lookup returns CDR1 LNHDA and CDR2 SQIVND (reference sequence). J lost 8 bases, V lost 4 bases, and 8 bases had no gene match. V is TRBV19 and J is TRBJ1-2; 9 positions match TRBD1. This clonotype originated in a man in his sixties with acute or convalescent COVID-19. The sequenced sample was peripheral blood. The CDR3 sequence: CASSSGQGRGGYTF. CDR3 sequence (DNA): TGTGCCAGTAGTAGCGGACAGGGGAGAGGGGGCTACACCTTC.